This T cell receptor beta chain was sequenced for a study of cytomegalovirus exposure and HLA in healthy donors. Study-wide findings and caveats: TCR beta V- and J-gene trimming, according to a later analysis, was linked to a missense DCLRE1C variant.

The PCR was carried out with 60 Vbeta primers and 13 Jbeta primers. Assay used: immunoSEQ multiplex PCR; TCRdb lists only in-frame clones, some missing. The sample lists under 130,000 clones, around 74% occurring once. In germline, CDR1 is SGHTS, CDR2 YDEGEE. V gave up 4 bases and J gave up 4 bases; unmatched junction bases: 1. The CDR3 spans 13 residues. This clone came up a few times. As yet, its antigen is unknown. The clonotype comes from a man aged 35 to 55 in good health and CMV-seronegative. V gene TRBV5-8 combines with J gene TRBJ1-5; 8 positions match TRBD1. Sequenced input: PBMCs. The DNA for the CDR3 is TGTGCCAGCAGCCGGGACAGGAATCAGCCCCAGCATTTT. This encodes CASSRDRNQPQHF.